These 19 T cell receptor beta chains came from one sample sequenced in a study of T cells after posttransplantation cyclophosphamide. Assay: immunoSEQ multiplex PCR; the TCRdb copy retains only in-frame clones and omits some. The sample yields 44,000 or so clones, without any singletons. Sample: PBMCs. The origin of the receptors is a man aged 40-49 years in good health, CMV-negative, and a related stem cell transplant donor.

This clone was found many times. The chain combines TRBV11-2 with TRBJ1-1; no reliable D call. V lost 1 base, J lost 2 bases, and 5 bases lay in between. This CDR3 comprises 13 residues. The germline V gene encodes CDR1 SGHAT and CDR2 FQNNGV. The CDR3 sequence is CASSLGRNTEAFF. The CDR3 region has the DNA TGTGCCAGCAGCTTAGGCAGAAACACTGAAGCTTTCTTT.

This clone was counted at least ten times. J is TRBJ2-7 and V is TRBV5-6; D is unclear. The CDR3 runs to 14 residues. Germline CDR1 reads SGHDT; CDR2 reads YYEEEE. The germline V and J ends were trimmed by 1 base and 1 base, with 9 bases remaining between them. The CDR3 DNA reads as TGTGCCAGCAGCTTGACTGAATTGTCCTACGAGCAGTACTTC. Residues: CASSLTELSYEQYF.

In its sample, this clone was seen many times. This CDR3 is CASSYSYRGAGELFF. The CDR3 nucleotides are TGTGCCAGCAGTTACTCTTACCGAGGAGCCGGGGAGCTGTTTTTT. This chain joins TRBV6-5 and TRBJ2-2; no clear D. This CDR3 comprises 15 residues. The germline V gene has CDR1 MNHEY and CDR2 SVGAGI. Trimming took 0 bases from V and 6 from J, leaving 11 bases between them.

In its sample, this clone was seen many times. The rearrangement links TRBV10-3 to TRBJ2-7; 7 bases are a match to TRBD2. The CDR3 consists of 14 residues. V shed 3 bases, J shed 4 bases, and the junction held 6 bases outside the gene matches. The germline V gene has CDR1 ENHRY and CDR2 SYGVKD. The CDR3 coding sequence is TGTGCCATCAGTGATCGGGGGGAGGCTTACGAGCAGTACTTC. Its protein is CAISDRGEAYEQYF.

This clone was recorded many times. The chain combines TRBV5-4 with TRBJ2-3; TRBD2 matches at 8 bases. Germline CDR1 is SGHNT and CDR2 is YYREEE (reference sequence). V shed 3 bases, J shed 6 bases, and the junction held 15 bases outside the gene matches. This CDR3 spans 17 amino acids. The DNA of the CDR3 is TGTGCCAGCAGCTACACCTCCGGGACTAGAATAGGGGATACGCAGTATTTT. Protein sequence: CASSYTSGTRIGDTQYF. The variable domain in full, with the rest retrieved from reference TRBV5-4 and TRBJ2-3, is ETGVTQSPTHLIKTRGQQVTLRCSSQSGHNTVSWYQQALGQGPQFIFQYYREEENGRGNFPPRFSGLQFPNYSSELNVNALELDDSALYLCASSYTSGTRIGDTQYFGPGTRLTVL.

This clone was counted at least ten times. The chain combines TRBV9 with TRBJ2-5; the D gene is possibly TRBD1 (6 bases). The CDR3 length is 14 residues. Looked up from germline, CDR1 is SGDLS and CDR2 is YYNGEE. Between the trimmed V and J ends, which lost 4 bases and 1 base, there was a span of 11 bases. The CDR3 DNA reads TGTGCCAGCAGCCGGCAGACAGGCCAAGAGACCCAGTACTTC. This translates into CASSRQTGQETQYF.

This clone was observed a handful of times. The chain uses TRBV11-2 and TRBJ2-3; 9 positions agree with TRBD2. V dropped 1 base and J dropped 4; count of bases not matched to a gene: 3. Germline CDR1 reads SGHAT; CDR2 reads FQNNGV. The CDR3 consists of 15 residues. CDR3 loop: CASSLGGLASDTQYF. The CDR3 bases are TGTGCCAGCAGCTTAGGGGGACTAGCATCAGATACGCAGTATTTT.

This clone has only a few counts. The genes are TRBV7-8 and TRBJ1-2, with TRBD1 matching over 9 bases. Germline CDR1 and CDR2: SGHVS and FQNEAQ. After removal of 5 bases from V and 4 bases from J, the junction contained 5 bases not matched to a gene. CDR3 length: 14 residues. This chain's CDR3 is CASSTGGAFYGYTF. Written as DNA, the CDR3 is TGTGCCAGCAGCACAGGGGGCGCTTTCTATGGCTACACCTTC.

This clone appeared many times. The chain has TRBV4-3 and TRBJ2-2; 13 positions match TRBD2. Germline V gives CDR1 LGHNA, CDR2 YSLEER. The CDR3 contains 17 residues. Trimming removed 2 bases from V and 4 bases from J; junction bases left unmatched: 4. In nucleotides, the CDR3 is TGCGCCAGCAGCCAAAAGGGACTAGCGGGGACCACCGGGGAGCTGTTTTTT. Its translation is CASSQKGLAGTTGELFF.

This clone was picked up many times. The chain links TRBV18 to TRBJ2-6, with D perhaps matching TRBD1 (5 bases). CDR1 and CDR2 (germline): KGHSH, LQKENI. CDR3 length: 16 residues. Trimming removed 4 bases from V and 0 bases from J, with 10 bases in between. CDR3 region: CASSLRQTSGANVLTF. For the CDR3, the DNA is TGTGCCAGCTCACTCCGACAGACCTCTGGGGCCAACGTCCTGACTTTC.

This clone was counted many times. This rearrangement joins TRBV28 to TRBJ2-7; 11 bases are a match to TRBD1. The V gene end was trimmed by 3 bases and the J gene end by 2 bases; junction bases not matched to a gene: 3. Per germline, CDR1 MDHEN and CDR2 SYDVKM. This CDR3 is built from 15 residues. The CDR3 protein is CASSFWGQGAYEQYF. DNA for the CDR3: TGTGCCAGCAGTTTTTGGGGACAGGGGGCCTACGAGCAGTACTTC.

This clone was picked up many times. The chain joins TRBV20-1 to TRBJ2-7, with D hard to call. The CDR3 consists of 11 residues. Trimming took 5 bases from V and 4 from J, leaving 9 bases between them. The germline CDR1 and CDR2 sequences are DFQATT and SNEGSKA (reference sequence). The CDR3 region has the DNA TGCAGTGCTGAGCACAGATACGAGCAGTACTTC. Translation gives CSAEHRYEQYF.

This clone occurred many times. The CDR3, as DNA: TGTGCCACCAGCAGAGCGCGGGGAAACTATGGCTACACCTTC. It is translated as CATSRARGNYGYTF. This rearrangement joins TRBV15 to TRBJ1-2; D unresolved. Looked up from germline, CDR1 is LNHNV and CDR2 is YYDKDF (reference sequence). CDR3 length: 14 residues. Trimming removed 1 base from V and 2 bases from J, with 8 bases in between.

The table lists this clone with many counts. The chain carries TRBV19 and TRBJ1-1; TRBD1 is a possible D gene (5 bases). The CDR3 covers 14 residues. Trimming stripped 4 bases from V and 1 base from J, with 10 bases between. Looked up from germline, CDR1 is LNHDA and CDR2 is SQIVND (reference sequence). CDR3 bases: TGTGCCAGTAGTACGGGCACAGGGAACACTGAAGCTTTCTTT. It codes for CASSTGTGNTEAFF.

Ten or more counts support this clone. The J gene is TRBJ2-7, the V gene TRBV11-2, with 7 bases identical to TRBD2. The V gene's germline CDR1 is SGHAT and CDR2 FQNNGV. The CDR3 contains 14 residues. The trim removed 2 bases at V and 1 base at J, leaving 2 bases unmatched. CDR3 nucleotides: TGTGCCAGCAGCTTAAGCGGGAAATCCTACGAGCAGTACTTC. It translates to CASSLSGKSYEQYF.

Ten or more counts support this clone. The chain combines TRBV6-6 with TRBJ2-1; 15 bases are a match to TRBD2. The CDR3 has 16 residues. The junction had 9 bases not matched to a gene; V was cut back by 6 bases and J by 9 bases. Germline CDR1 is MNHNY and CDR2 is SVGAGI (reference sequence). The CDR3 region has the DNA TGTGCCAGCAGCACCGGACTAGCGGGAGGGCACGGTGAGCAGTTCTTC. Translating gives CASSTGLAGGHGEQFF.

The CDR3 spells CSTRVADSYEQYF. The CDR3 coding sequence is TGTTCAACCAGAGTAGCGGATTCCTACGAGCAGTACTTC. The rearrangement joins TRBV19 to TRBJ2-5; D possibly corresponds to TRBD2 (6 bases). The DNA end is more similar to TRBJ2-7, so the J call may be wrong. There are 13 residues in the CDR3. Germline loops: CDR1 LNHDA, CDR2 SQIVND (reference sequence).

This clone showed up many times. V and J are TRBV5-1 and TRBJ1-2, with 12 bases identical to TRBD1. This CDR3 is built from 15 residues. J was trimmed by 4 bases and V by 0 bases; bases with no gene match: 1. The germline CDR1 and CDR2 sequences are SGHRS and YFSETQ. CDR3 sequence (DNA): TGCGCCAGCAGCTTGGGGGACAGGGGGCCCTATGGCTACACCTTC. It yields the protein CASSLGDRGPYGYTF.

This clone was seen many times. The V call is TRBV28, the J call TRBJ2-3; 10 nucleotides align to TRBD2. Germline CDR1 is MDHEN and CDR2 is SYDVKM. Losses at the gene ends were 6 bases for V and 0 bases for J; bases not matched to a gene: 12. This CDR3 is built from 18 residues. CDR3 sequence (DNA): TGTGCCAGCAGCTCAGGACTAGCGGAAGCGCCTAGCACAGATACGCAGTATTTT. Amino acids: CASSSGLAEAPSTDTQYF.